This record looks at one TCR beta chain sequence and its context. Antigen: not known. These data come from a study of beta chain features in type 1 diabetes. V dropped 3 bases and J dropped 4; count of bases not matched to a gene: 12. The CDR3 is 18 residues long. The V gene's germline CDR1 is SGDLS and CDR2 YYNGEE. Findings and caveats of the study: TCRB repertoires of naive, central memory and Treg cells appeared more similar among patients than among healthy donors. Still unanswered here is whether HLA type influences TCRB rearrangement. Patients and controls would be equally affected if PCR favored shorter templates. In all four CD4+ subsets, TCRB CDR3 length was significantly, moderately reduced in type 1 diabetes.

The authors sorted CD4+ naive, central memory, regulatory and stem cell-like memory cells via CD45RO/CCR7/CD25/CD127/CD95/CD27. Sequenced material consisted of expressed TCRB transcripts (all of the isolated RNA was reverse transcribed). Produced via immunoSEQ multiplex PCR; TCRdb's table is partial and in-frame only. The sample has around 650,000 clones; 9.5% to 15% are singletons. The sequencing input was naive CD4+ T cells from blood. J is TRBJ2-2 and V is TRBV9, with 10 nucleotides matching TRBD1. The TCR comes from a man aged 25 to 40 with type 1 diabetes. The CDR3 region has the DNA TGTGCCAGCAGCGGCACGGGACAGGGGACCCGAGGCACCGGGGAGCTGTTTTTT. The encoded protein is CASSGTGQGTRGTGELFF.